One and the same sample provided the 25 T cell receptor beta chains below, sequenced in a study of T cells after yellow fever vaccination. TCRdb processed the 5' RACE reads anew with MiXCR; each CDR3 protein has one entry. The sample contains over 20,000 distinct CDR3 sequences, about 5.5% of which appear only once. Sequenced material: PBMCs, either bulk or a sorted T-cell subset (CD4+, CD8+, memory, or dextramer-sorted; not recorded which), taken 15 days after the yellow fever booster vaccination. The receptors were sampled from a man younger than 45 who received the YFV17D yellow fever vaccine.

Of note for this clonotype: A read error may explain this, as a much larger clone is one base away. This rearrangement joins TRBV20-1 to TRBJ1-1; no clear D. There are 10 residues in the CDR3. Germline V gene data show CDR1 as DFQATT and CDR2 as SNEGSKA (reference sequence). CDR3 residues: CTALNTEAFF. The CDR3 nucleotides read TGCACTGCTTTAAACACTGAAGCTTTCTTT.

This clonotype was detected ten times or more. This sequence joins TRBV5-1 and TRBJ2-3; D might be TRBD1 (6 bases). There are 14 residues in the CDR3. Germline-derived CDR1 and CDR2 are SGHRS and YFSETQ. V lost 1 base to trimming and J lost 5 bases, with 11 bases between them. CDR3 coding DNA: TGCGCCAGCAGCTTGTTGGGACAAGTAGATACGCAGTATTTT. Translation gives CASSLLGQVDTQYF.

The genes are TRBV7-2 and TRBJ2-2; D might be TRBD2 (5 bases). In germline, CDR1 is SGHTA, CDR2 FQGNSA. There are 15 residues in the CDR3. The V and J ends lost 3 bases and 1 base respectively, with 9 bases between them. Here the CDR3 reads CASSFSDLNTGELFF. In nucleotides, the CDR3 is TGTGCCAGCAGCTTCTCGGACTTGAACACCGGGGAGCTGTTTTTT.

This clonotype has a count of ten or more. The CDR3 nucleotides read TGTGCCAGCAGCGTAGCCAGCGGGAGAGGTTACAATGAGCAGTTCTTC. Its translation is CASSVASGRGYNEQFF. The V and J genes are TRBV9 and TRBJ2-1, with TRBD2 matching over 8 bases. Trimming cost V 0 bases and J 4 bases; bases outside gene matches: 6. Germline-derived CDR1 and CDR2 are SGDLS and YYNGEE. This CDR3 has 16 residues.

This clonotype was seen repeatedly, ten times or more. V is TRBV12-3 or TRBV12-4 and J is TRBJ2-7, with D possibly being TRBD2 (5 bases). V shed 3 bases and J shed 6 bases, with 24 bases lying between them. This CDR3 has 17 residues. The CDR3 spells CASSFSAFGQRKGEQYF. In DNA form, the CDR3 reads TGTGCCAGCAGTTTTTCCGCGTTTGGCCAGCGGAAGGGCGAGCAGTACTTC.

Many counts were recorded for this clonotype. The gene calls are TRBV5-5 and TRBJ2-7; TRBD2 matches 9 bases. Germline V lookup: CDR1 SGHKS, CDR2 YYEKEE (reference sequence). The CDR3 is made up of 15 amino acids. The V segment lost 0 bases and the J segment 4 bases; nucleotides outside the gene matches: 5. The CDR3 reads CASSLDSGSWYEQYF. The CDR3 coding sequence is TGTGCCAGCAGCTTGGATAGCGGGAGTTGGTACGAGCAGTACTTC.

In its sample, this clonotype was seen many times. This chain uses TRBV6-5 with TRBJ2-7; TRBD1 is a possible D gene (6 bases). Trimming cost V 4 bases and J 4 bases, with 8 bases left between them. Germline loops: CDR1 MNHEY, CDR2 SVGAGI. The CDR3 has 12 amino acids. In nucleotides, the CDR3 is TGTGCCAGCAGTTCGGACAGTTACGAGCAGTACTTC. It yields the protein CASSSDSYEQYF.

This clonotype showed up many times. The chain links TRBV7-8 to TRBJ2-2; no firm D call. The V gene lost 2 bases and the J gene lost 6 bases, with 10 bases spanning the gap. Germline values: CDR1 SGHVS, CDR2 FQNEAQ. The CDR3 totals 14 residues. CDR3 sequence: CASSLFIGSGELFF. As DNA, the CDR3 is TGTGCCAGCAGCTTATTTATAGGGTCCGGGGAGCTGTTTTTT. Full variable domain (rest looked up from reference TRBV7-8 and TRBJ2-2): GAGVSQSPRYKVAKRGQDVALRCDPISGHVSLFWYQQALGQGPEFLTYFQNEAQLDKSGLPSDRFFAERPEGSVSTLKIQRTQQEDSAVYLCASSLFIGSGELFFGEGSRLTVL.

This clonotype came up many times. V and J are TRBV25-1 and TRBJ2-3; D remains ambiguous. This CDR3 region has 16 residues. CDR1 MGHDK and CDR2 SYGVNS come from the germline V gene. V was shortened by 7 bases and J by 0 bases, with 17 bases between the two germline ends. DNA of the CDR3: TGTGCCAGCACCCCTGGTGAGAGCAAGAGCACAGATACGCAGTATTTT. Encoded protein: CASTPGESKSTDTQYF.

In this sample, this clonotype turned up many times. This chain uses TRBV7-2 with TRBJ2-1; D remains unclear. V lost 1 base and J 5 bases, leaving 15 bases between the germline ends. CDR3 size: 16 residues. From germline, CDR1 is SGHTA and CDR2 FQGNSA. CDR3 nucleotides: TGTGCCAGCAGCTTAGTGGTTCAGCTAGGAAACAATGAGCAGTTCTTC. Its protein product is CASSLVVQLGNNEQFF.

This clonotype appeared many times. CDR3 protein: CASSTSKVETQYF. The CDR3 nucleotides are TGTGCCAGCAGTACCTCTAAAGTTGAGACCCAGTACTTC. The rearrangement links TRBV12-3 or TRBV12-4 to TRBJ2-5; D gene uncertain. Trimming took off 5 bases at V and 5 bases at J, with 12 bases between the two ends. The CDR3 length is 13 residues.

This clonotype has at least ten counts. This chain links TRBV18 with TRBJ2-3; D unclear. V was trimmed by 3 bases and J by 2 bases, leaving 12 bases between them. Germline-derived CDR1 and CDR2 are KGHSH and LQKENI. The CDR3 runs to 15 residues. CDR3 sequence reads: CASSPVLRNTDTQYF. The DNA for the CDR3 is TGTGCCAGCTCACCGGTGCTCAGGAACACAGATACGCAGTATTTT.

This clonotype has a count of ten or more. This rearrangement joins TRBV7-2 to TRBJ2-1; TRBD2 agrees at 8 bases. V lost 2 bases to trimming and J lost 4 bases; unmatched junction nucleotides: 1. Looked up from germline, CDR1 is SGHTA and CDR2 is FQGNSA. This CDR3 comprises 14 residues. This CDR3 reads CASSLSSGYNEQFF. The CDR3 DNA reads TGTGCCAGCAGCTTATCTAGCGGGTACAATGAGCAGTTCTTC.

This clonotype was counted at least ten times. As DNA, the CDR3 is TGTGCCAGCAGCCTCACGCTCCGGGGCGAGCAGTACTTC. This sequence encodes CASSLTLRGEQYF. The chain carries TRBV12-3 or TRBV12-4 and TRBJ2-7; TRBD2 might be the D (5 bases). Trimming pared 6 bases from V and 6 bases from J, leaving 15 bases between. The CDR3 length is 13 residues.

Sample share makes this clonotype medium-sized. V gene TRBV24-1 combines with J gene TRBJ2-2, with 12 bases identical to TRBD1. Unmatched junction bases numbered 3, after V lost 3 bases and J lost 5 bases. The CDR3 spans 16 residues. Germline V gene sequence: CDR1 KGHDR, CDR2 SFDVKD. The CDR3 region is CATSDPGQGATGELFF. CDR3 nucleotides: TGTGCCACCAGTGATCCGGGACAGGGGGCTACCGGGGAGCTGTTTTTT.

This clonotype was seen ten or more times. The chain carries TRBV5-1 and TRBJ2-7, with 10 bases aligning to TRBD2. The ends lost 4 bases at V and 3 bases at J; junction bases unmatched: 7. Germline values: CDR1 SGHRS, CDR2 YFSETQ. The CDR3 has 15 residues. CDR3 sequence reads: CASSVASGGGYEQYF. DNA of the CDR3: TGCGCCAGCAGCGTGGCTAGCGGGGGAGGCTACGAGCAGTACTTC.

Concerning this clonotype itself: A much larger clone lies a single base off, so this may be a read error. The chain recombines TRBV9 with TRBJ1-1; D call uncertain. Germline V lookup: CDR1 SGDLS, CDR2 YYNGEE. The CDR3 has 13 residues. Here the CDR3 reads CGSTKDGNTEAFF. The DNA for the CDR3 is TGTGGCAGCACCAAGGACGGCAACACTGAAGCTTTCTTT. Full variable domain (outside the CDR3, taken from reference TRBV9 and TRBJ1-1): DSGVTQTPKHLITATGQRVTLRCSPRSGDLSVYWYQQSLDQGLQFLIQYYNGEERAKGNILERFSAQQFPDLHSELNLSSLELGDSALYFCGSTKDGNTEAFFGQGTRLTVV.

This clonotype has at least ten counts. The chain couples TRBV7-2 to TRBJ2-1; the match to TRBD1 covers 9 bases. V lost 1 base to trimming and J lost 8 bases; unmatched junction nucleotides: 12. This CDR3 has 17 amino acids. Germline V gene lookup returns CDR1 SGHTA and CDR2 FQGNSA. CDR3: CASSLVAGQGGLDEQFF. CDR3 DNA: TGTGCCAGCAGCTTAGTGGCGGGACAGGGTGGTTTGGATGAGCAGTTCTTC.

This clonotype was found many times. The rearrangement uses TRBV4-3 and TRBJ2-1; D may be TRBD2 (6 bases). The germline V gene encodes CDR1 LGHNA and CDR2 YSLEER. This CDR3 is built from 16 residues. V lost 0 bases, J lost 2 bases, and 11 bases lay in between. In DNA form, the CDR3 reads TGCGCCAGCAGCCAAGAGCGGGACCAGACCTACAATGAGCAGTTCTTC. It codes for CASSQERDQTYNEQFF.

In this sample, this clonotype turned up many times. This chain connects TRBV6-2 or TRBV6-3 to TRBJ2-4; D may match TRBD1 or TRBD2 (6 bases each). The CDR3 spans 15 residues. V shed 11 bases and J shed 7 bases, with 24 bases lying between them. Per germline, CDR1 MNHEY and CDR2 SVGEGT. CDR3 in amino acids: CAARGTTGLRNIQYF. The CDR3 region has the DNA TGTGCCGCCCGGGGGACGACAGGCCTAAGGAACATTCAGTACTTC.

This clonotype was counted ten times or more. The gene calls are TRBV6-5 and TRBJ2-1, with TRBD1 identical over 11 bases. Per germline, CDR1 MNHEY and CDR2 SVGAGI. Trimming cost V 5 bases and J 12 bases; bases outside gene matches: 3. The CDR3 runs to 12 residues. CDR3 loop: CASSQGQGVQFF. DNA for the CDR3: TGTGCCAGCAGTCAGGGACAGGGGGTGCAGTTCTTC.

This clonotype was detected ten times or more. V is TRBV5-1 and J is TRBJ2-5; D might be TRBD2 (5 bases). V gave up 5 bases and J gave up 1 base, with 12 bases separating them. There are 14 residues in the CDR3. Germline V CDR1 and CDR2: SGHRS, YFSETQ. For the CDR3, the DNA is TGCGCCAGCAGTTTAACTAGTATCCAAGAGACCCAGTACTTC. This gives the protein CASSLTSIQETQYF. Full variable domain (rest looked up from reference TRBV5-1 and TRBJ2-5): KAGVTQTPRYLIKTRGQQVTLSCSPISGHRSVSWYQQTPGQGLQFLFEYFSETQRNKGNFPGRFSGRQFSNSRSEMNVSTLELGDSALYLCASSLTSIQETQYFGPGTRLLVL.

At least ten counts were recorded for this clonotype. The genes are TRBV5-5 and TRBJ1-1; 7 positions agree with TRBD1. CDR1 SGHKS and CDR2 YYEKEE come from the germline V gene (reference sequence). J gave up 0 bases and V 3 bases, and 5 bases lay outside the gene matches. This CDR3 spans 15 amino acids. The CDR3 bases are TGTGCCAGCAGCTCCTCGACAGGGATGAACACTGAAGCTTTCTTT. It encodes CASSSSTGMNTEAFF.

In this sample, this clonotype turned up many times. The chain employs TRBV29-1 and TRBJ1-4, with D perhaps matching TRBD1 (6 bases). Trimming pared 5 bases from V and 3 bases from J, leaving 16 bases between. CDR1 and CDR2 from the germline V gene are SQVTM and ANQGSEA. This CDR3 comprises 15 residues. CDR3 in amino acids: CSVRGLSGANEKLFF. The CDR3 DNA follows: TGCAGCGTTCGAGGCCTGTCAGGGGCTAATGAAAAACTGTTTTTT. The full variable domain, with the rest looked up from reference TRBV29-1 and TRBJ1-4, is SAVISQKPSRDICQRGTSLTIQCQVDSQVTMMFWYRQQPGQSLTLIATANQGSEATYESGFVIDKFPISRPNLTFSTLTVSNMSPEDSSIYLCSVRGLSGANEKLFFGSGTQLSVL.

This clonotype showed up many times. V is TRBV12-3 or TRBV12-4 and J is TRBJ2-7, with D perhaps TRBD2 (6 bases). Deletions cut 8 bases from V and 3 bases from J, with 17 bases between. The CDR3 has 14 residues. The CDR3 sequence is CASATGGSGYEQYF. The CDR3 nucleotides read TGTGCCAGCGCAACCGGGGGTTCGGGCTACGAGCAGTACTTC.